This T cell receptor (beta chain) was observed in a study of blood T cells in healthy people across ages. Looked up from germline, CDR1 is SNHLY and CDR2 is FYNNEI. The CDR3 contains 13 residues. The V end was cut by 1 base, the J end by 5 bases, with 8 bases between. A second about 6 to 11 cycle PCR used barcoded and J-beta primers. TCRdb passed the 5' RACE reads through MiXCR, listing each CDR3 protein once. In the table there are a few hundred thousand distinct CDR3 sequences, about 27% of which are singletons. This clonotype came up a few times. The antigen remains unidentified. Total RNA, at least 6 micrograms per sample, came from PBMCs. The study's findings and limits: Whereas aged donors had fewer naive CD4+ cells, long-lived donors had more of them and higher diversity.

Another study also made use of these data, one on T cells of mothers and their children. From that paper: For cDNA synthesis, the complete extracted RNA was used (about 1.4 ug per 15 ul). It was related mother-child pairs that showed slightly higher overlap than unrelated pairs, without reaching significance.

Sequenced sample: blood. The receptor's source is a boy younger than 10 in good health. The chain combines TRBV2 with TRBJ2-5, with D uncertain. DNA for the CDR3: TGTGCCAGCAGTGAAGAGCTTCGCGAGACCCAGTACTTC. Its translation is CASSEELRETQYF.